The clone carrying this T cell receptor (beta chain) was counted between two and nine times. What it recognizes is unknown. V was pared by 7 bases and J by 4 bases, with 12 bases between. The CDR3 has 13 residues. CDR1 and CDR2 (germline): MNHEY, SVGAGI. The data are from a study of T-cell memory formation after mild COVID-19. Study-level information: Clusters of TCRs were largely donor specific. General study findings and limits: There was no confirmation that second-wave clones peaking on day 37 were SARS-CoV-2 specific. CM and EM subsets held most contracting CD4+ clones; EMRA held CD8+ ones.

Sample barcodes and UMIs were carried by the TCR alpha and TCR beta cDNA libraries that 5'RACE generated with constant-segment primers. TCRdb used MiXCR to reprocess the 5' RACE reads, holding one entry per CDR3 protein. The sample yields 300,000 or so distinct CDR3 sequences, roughly 16% seen once. The sequence came from a man in his late teens or twenties who had mild COVID-19 (a few samples of this study predate the infection). Cell type and time point are not known. The rearrangement joins TRBV6-5 to TRBJ2-3; D not certain. Sequences were obtained from PBMCs or a T cell subset sorted from them (not recorded which). The CDR3 here is CASKSLGADTQYF. CDR3 coding DNA: TGTGCCAGCAAATCCCTCGGCGCAGATACGCAGTATTTT.